The 28 T cell receptor beta chains given below trace back to one sample, sequenced in a study of T cells in Graves' hyperthyroidism and ophthalmopathy. TCR beta CDR3 sequences were amplified from RNA transcripts. The HTBI primer set was used in a first-round RT-PCR of the TCR CDR3. TCRdb processed the multiplex PCR reads anew with MiXCR; each CDR3 protein has one entry. The table lists some 720,000 distinct CDR3 sequences, about a sixth of them singletons. Sequencing input: blood. The receptors derive from a man aged 18 to 30 with Graves' hyperthyroidism.

There are many counts of this clonotype. The chain recombines TRBV12-3 or TRBV12-4 with TRBJ2-7; possibly TRBD1 for D (6 bases). CDR3 length equals 14 residues. V lost 5 bases, J lost 0 bases, and 11 bases lay in between. This CDR3 reads CASSIGQLSYEQYF. For the CDR3, the DNA is TGTGCCAGCAGTATTGGACAGCTCTCCTACGAGCAGTACTTC.

This clonotype was found a few times. The chain combines TRBV19 with TRBJ2-7; 10 nucleotides line up with TRBD2. The CDR3 spans 13 residues. J was trimmed by 5 bases and V by 10 bases; bases with no gene match: 8. Germline CDR1 LNHDA, CDR2 SQIVND (reference sequence). The CDR3 reads CATGDSGRDEQYF. The CDR3 DNA sequence: TGTGCCACTGGCGACAGCGGGAGGGACGAGCAGTACTTC.

This clonotype was detected many times. This chain connects TRBV6-1 to TRBJ1-1; TRBD1 is a possible D gene (6 bases). The CDR3 contains 14 residues. V lost 6 bases to trimming and J lost 0 bases, with 11 bases between them. The germline V gene encodes CDR1 MNHNS and CDR2 SASEGT. The CDR3 DNA reads TGTGCCAGCAGAAAGGACAGCATGAACACTGAAGCTTTCTTT. Its protein product is CASRKDSMNTEAFF.

This clonotype has at least ten counts. The chain uses TRBV28 and TRBJ2-2; no clear D. The germline V gene has CDR1 MDHEN and CDR2 SYDVKM. The CDR3 is 12 residues long. The ends were cut back, 6 bases at V and 2 bases at J, with 4 bases in the middle. The CDR3 region is CASRGNTGELFF. CDR3 sequence (DNA): TGTGCCAGCAGGGGTAACACCGGGGAGCTGTTTTTT.

This clonotype was seen repeatedly, ten times or more. DNA of the CDR3: TGTGCCAGCAGTCTGAACCCGGGACGGGCTTTGGCCCAGTACTTC. As protein: CASSLNPGRALAQYF. The chain has TRBV6-2 or TRBV6-3 and TRBJ2-5, with D perhaps being TRBD1 or TRBD2 (5 bases each). Germline assignment: CDR1 MNHEY and CDR2 SVGEGT. Trimming removed 5 bases from V and 9 bases from J, with 22 bases in between. CDR3 length: 15 amino acids.

The CDR3, as DNA: TGTGCCAGCAGTTCTCCGACTAGTGGGTACTACGAGCAGTACTTC. This codes for CASSSPTSGYYEQYF. The chain recombines TRBV27 with TRBJ2-7, with a weak D call TRBD2 (6 bases). This CDR3 is built from 15 residues. V shed 4 bases and J shed 3 bases, with 16 bases lying between them. CDR1 MNHEY and CDR2 SMNVEV come from the germline V gene (reference sequence).

V gene TRBV7-2 combines with J gene TRBJ2-2; no reliable D call. Trimming stripped 5 bases from V and 11 bases from J, with 9 bases between. This CDR3 has 11 amino acids. Germline lookup yields CDR1 SGHTA and CDR2 FQGNSA. CDR3 in DNA: TGTGCCAGCAGCCTCCTCGTCGAGCTGTTTTTT. Translation gives CASSLLVELFF.

The rearrangement links TRBV19 to TRBJ2-1, with a tentative D call TRBD2 (5 bases). The CDR3 has 14 residues. Germline CDR1 and CDR2: LNHDA and SQIVND (reference sequence). V lost 3 bases and J lost 9, with 15 bases in between. CDR3 in amino acids: CASSIQDFGAEQFF. The DNA of the CDR3 is TGTGCCAGTAGTATTCAGGACTTCGGCGCTGAGCAGTTCTTC.

The sample holds a few counts of this clonotype. The chain couples TRBV29-1 to TRBJ2-3, with 10 nucleotides matching TRBD1. The CDR3 totals 15 residues. After removal of 4 bases from V and 3 bases from J, the junction contained 7 bases not matched to a gene. Germline V lookup: CDR1 SQVTM, CDR2 ANQGSEA. CDR3 in DNA: TGCAGCGTTGCGACAGGGGGCCTTGGGACAGATACGCAGTATTTT. This translates into CSVATGGLGTDTQYF.

At least ten counts were recorded for this clonotype. V usage is TRBV2 and J usage is TRBJ2-5, with 11 bases aligning to TRBD2. Germline V gene sequence: CDR1 SNHLY, CDR2 FYNNEI. This CDR3 region has 16 residues. Trimming cost V 2 bases and J 4 bases; bases outside gene matches: 6. The CDR3 here is CASSEYPLAGVETQYF. DNA of the CDR3: TGTGCCAGCAGTGAATACCCACTAGCGGGAGTAGAGACCCAGTACTTC.

There are many counts of this clonotype. The chain has TRBV6-2 or TRBV6-3 and TRBJ1-1; D not certain. Germline values: CDR1 MNHEY, CDR2 SVGEGT. V was clipped by 4 bases and J by 0 bases, with 9 bases between them. The CDR3 length is 14 residues. The CDR3 DNA reads as TGTGCCAGCAGTTGGACGTCCTTGAACACTGAAGCTTTCTTT. The encoded protein is CASSWTSLNTEAFF.

This sequence joins TRBV4-3 and TRBJ1-5; 10 nucleotides line up with TRBD1. The CDR3 is 17 residues long. Germline V gene data show CDR1 as LGHNA and CDR2 as YSLEER. J lost 2 bases, V lost 1 base, and 5 bases had no gene match. CDR3 nucleotides: TGCGCCAGCAGCCAAGTCCGCGGGACAGGGGGCAATCAGCCCCAGCATTTT. Encoded protein: CASSQVRGTGGNQPQHF.

This clonotype appeared many times. The chain is built from TRBV20-1 and TRBJ2-7; 11 nucleotides line up with TRBD2. The germline V gene encodes CDR1 DFQATT and CDR2 SNEGSKA (reference sequence). V shed 5 bases and J 7 bases; nucleotides not matched to a gene: 7. The CDR3 consists of 13 residues. The CDR3 reads CSAVAGGPEEQYF. The CDR3 DNA follows: TGCAGTGCTGTAGCGGGAGGGCCGGAAGAGCAGTACTTC.

This clonotype was detected ten times or more. This chain connects TRBV11-2 to TRBJ1-4; 7 bases line up with TRBD1. V shed 6 bases and J 8 bases; nucleotides not matched to a gene: 6. The CDR3 consists of 13 residues. Germline V CDR1 and CDR2: SGHAT, FQNNGV. The CDR3 protein is CASRGQVGEKLFF. The CDR3 DNA sequence: TGTGCCAGCAGAGGACAGGTCGGCGAAAAACTGTTTTTT.

This chain connects TRBV5-6 to TRBJ1-2; possibly TRBD1 for D (6 bases). V lost 2 bases and J 2 bases, leaving 13 bases between the germline ends. CDR3 length: 15 residues. Looked up from germline, CDR1 is SGHDT and CDR2 is YYEEEE. The CDR3 protein is CASSLPGQENYGYTF. The DNA for the CDR3 is TGTGCCAGCAGCTTACCGGGACAAGAAAACTATGGCTACACCTTC.

This clonotype was observed many times. This chain connects TRBV12-3 or TRBV12-4 to TRBJ2-7; 12 bases align to TRBD2. J lost 4 bases, V lost 5 bases, and 12 bases had no gene match. The CDR3 runs 17 residues. The CDR3: CASSQGLPGLAGYEQYF. As DNA, the CDR3 is TGTGCCAGCAGTCAGGGGCTGCCGGGACTAGCGGGTTACGAGCAGTACTTC.

This clonotype occurred a few times. The chain couples TRBV19 to TRBJ2-7; D is perhaps TRBD1 (5 bases). This CDR3 comprises 13 residues. The V gene lost 6 bases and the J gene lost 5 bases, with 14 bases spanning the gap. Germline CDR1 reads LNHDA; CDR2 reads SQIVND (reference sequence). CDR3 nucleotide sequence: TGTGCCAGTAGCCCCCCGACAGCCAACGAGCAGTACTTC. It specifies CASSPPTANEQYF. Together with reference TRBV19 and TRBJ2-7, the CDR3 gives the full variable domain: DGGITQSPKYLFRKEGQNVTLSCEQNLNHDAMYWYRQDPGQGLRLIYYSQIVNDFQKGDIAEGYSVSREKKESFPLTVTSAQKNPTAFYLCASSPPTANEQYFGPGTRLTVT.

This clonotype was seen a handful of times. The chain is built from TRBV20-1 and TRBJ2-2, with unresolved D. Germline-derived CDR1 and CDR2 are DFQATT and SNEGSKA (reference sequence). The CDR3 is 13 residues long. Deletions cut 0 bases from V and 3 bases from J, with 5 bases between. The CDR3 DNA sequence: TGCAGTGCTAGAGAACTGGACACCGGGGAGCTGTTTTTT. Translated: CSARELDTGELFF.

This clonotype was seen a handful of times. The CDR3 DNA follows: TGTGCCAGCAGTGACCTGGGCGGGAATGCCTACGAGCAGTACTTC. Translated: CASSDLGGNAYEQYF. The rearrangement uses TRBV12-3 or TRBV12-4 and TRBJ2-7, with D possibly matching TRBD2 (6 bases). V lost 5 bases to trimming and J lost 2 bases, with 16 bases between them. The CDR3 spans 15 residues.

This clonotype appeared many times. The chain combines TRBV6-1 with TRBJ2-3; perhaps TRBD1 as D (6 bases). Germline V gene data show CDR1 as MNHNS and CDR2 as SASEGT. CDR3 size: 18 residues. V lost 5 bases, J lost 3 bases, and 24 bases lay in between. The CDR3 is CASSFTYEQGLRTDTQYF. DNA of the CDR3: TGTGCCAGCAGTTTCACTTACGAGCAGGGGCTTAGAACAGATACGCAGTATTTT.

The table lists this clonotype with many counts. The J gene is TRBJ2-1, the V gene TRBV7-9, with TRBD1 matching over 8 bases. Trimming took 5 bases from V and 7 from J; bases not matched to a gene: 4. The CDR3 extends over 13 amino acids. CDR1 and CDR2 (germline): SEHNR, FQNEAQ (reference sequence). CDR3 sequence (DNA): TGTGCCAGCAGCGAACAGGGGGAAAATGAGCAGTTCTTC. Translated: CASSEQGENEQFF. Drawing the rest from reference TRBV7-9 and TRBJ2-1, the complete variable domain is DTGVSQNPRHKITKRGQNVTFRCDPISEHNRLYWYRQTLGQGPEFLTYFQNEAQLEKSRLLSDRFSAERPKGSFSTLEIQRTEQGDSAMYLCASSEQGENEQFFGPGTRLTVL.

Only a few counts were recorded for this clonotype. This sequence joins TRBV7-9 and TRBJ2-5; TRBD2 matches 9 bases. This CDR3 has 19 residues. The trim removed 3 bases at V and 1 base at J, leaving 15 bases unmatched. CDR1 SEHNR and CDR2 FQNEAQ come from the germline V gene (reference sequence). The CDR3 region has the DNA TGTGCCAGCAGCTTCTTAGTAAATAGCGGGAGAGGTCTCCAAGAGACCCAGTACTTC. Its translation is CASSFLVNSGRGLQETQYF.

This clonotype was recorded many times. The chain uses TRBV18 and TRBJ2-5, with 10 bases fitting TRBD1. The junction had 1 base not matched to a gene; V was cut back by 6 bases and J by 3 bases. The CDR3 loop spans 13 amino acids. CDR1 is KGHSH and CDR2 is LQKENI in the germline V gene. DNA of the CDR3: TGTGCCAGCTCGGGACAGGGGAAAGAGACCCAGTACTTC. Protein: CASSGQGKETQYF. The whole variable domain, remainder taken from reference TRBV18 and TRBJ2-5, is NAGVMQNPRHLVRRRGQEARLRCSPMKGHSHVYWYRQLPEEGLKFMVYLQKENIIDESGMPKERFSAEFPKEGPSILRIQQVVRGDSAAYFCASSGQGKETQYFGPGTRLLVL.

This clonotype was picked up many times. The chain has TRBV6-2 or TRBV6-3 and TRBJ2-2; D is possibly TRBD1 (5 bases). Per germline, CDR1 MNHEY and CDR2 SVGEGT. Trimming left V 5 bases short and J 5 bases short, with 18 bases between. The CDR3 length is 16 residues. The CDR3 nucleotides are TGTGCCAGCAGTAACCTCTGGGGCCGAGGAACCGGGGAGCTGTTTTTT. Translated: CASSNLWGRGTGELFF.

This clonotype was counted a few times. J is TRBJ2-2 and V is TRBV20-1; D call uncertain. The V gene lost 6 bases and the J gene lost 4 bases, with 15 bases spanning the gap. Germline CDR1 reads DFQATT; CDR2 reads SNEGSKA (reference sequence). This CDR3 contains 14 residues. The CDR3 loop reads CSARARVATGELFF. DNA for the CDR3: TGCAGTGCCCGTGCCCGTGTGGCCACCGGGGAGCTGTTTTTT.

J is TRBJ2-3 and V is TRBV24-1, with 9 bases matching TRBD2. The V gene's germline CDR1 is KGHDR and CDR2 SFDVKD. CDR3 length: 15 residues. V was clipped by 8 bases and J by 4 bases; unmatched bases: 9. The CDR3 sequence: CATNLLAGEADTQYF. In DNA, the CDR3 is TGTGCCACCAATCTGTTAGCGGGAGAAGCAGATACGCAGTATTTT.

The CDR3 region is CASSQGTSGRAGETQYF. The CDR3 DNA reads as TGTGCCAGCAGCCAAGGGACTAGCGGGAGGGCGGGAGAGACCCAGTACTTC. The V and J genes are TRBV3-2 and TRBJ2-5; the DNA was not used to check the table's D call, TRBD2. TRBV3-2 is classified as a pseudogene. CDR3 size: 17 residues.

The chain joins TRBV12-3 or TRBV12-4 to TRBJ2-4; 8 bases map to TRBD1. The CDR3 is 17 amino acids. J lost 2 bases, V lost 7 bases, and 13 bases had no gene match. As DNA, the CDR3 is TGTGCCAGCACCCTTCGTTCAGGGGGCATCCCCAAAAACATTCAGTACTTC. Encoded protein: CASTLRSGGIPKNIQYF.